The T cell receptor (beta chain) under discussion was sequenced for a study of blood T cell repertoires in COVID-19. About the study: Acute and convalescent COVID-19 specimens originated in the United States, Italy and Spain. T cells, B-cell-depleted T cells, or PBMCs provided the cDNA or gDNA that served as material.

The method was immunoSEQ multiplex PCR; TCRdb's version includes in-frame clones alone and lacks a portion of them. Here the sample spans roughly 230,000 clones, 80% to 90% being singletons. This receptor was identified in a woman in her thirties or forties who had recovered from COVID-19. Material for sequencing was peripheral blood.

The CDR3 DNA sequence: TGTGCCAGCTCCTCGGGGGAGCACGAGCAGTACGTC. This gives the protein CASSSGEHEQYV. V is TRBV18 and J is TRBJ2-7, with a possible D match to TRBD2 (6 bases). The CDR3 is 12 amino acids. Looked up from germline, CDR1 is KGHSH and CDR2 is LQKENI. The ends were cut back, 6 bases at V and 5 bases at J, with 11 bases in the middle.